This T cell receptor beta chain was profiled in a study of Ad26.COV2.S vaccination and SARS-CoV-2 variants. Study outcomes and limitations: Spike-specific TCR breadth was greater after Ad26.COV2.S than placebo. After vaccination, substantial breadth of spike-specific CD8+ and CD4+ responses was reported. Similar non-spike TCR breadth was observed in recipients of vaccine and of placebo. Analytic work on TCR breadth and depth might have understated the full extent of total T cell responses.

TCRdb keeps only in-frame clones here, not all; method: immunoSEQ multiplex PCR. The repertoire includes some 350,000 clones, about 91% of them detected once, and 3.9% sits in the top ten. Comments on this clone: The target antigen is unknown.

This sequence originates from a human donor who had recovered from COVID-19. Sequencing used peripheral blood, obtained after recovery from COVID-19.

In DNA, the CDR3 is TGTGCCAGCAGCGCAGGGAATCGGATAGGGGGTACTGGAAACACCATATATTTT. Its translation is CASSAGNRIGGTGNTIYF. The gene calls are TRBV9 and TRBJ1-3; possibly TRBD1 for D (6 bases). Germline lookup yields CDR1 SGDLS and CDR2 YYNGEE. The V end lost 3 bases, the J end lost 2 bases, and 21 bases lay between the germline ends. CDR3 length: 18 residues.